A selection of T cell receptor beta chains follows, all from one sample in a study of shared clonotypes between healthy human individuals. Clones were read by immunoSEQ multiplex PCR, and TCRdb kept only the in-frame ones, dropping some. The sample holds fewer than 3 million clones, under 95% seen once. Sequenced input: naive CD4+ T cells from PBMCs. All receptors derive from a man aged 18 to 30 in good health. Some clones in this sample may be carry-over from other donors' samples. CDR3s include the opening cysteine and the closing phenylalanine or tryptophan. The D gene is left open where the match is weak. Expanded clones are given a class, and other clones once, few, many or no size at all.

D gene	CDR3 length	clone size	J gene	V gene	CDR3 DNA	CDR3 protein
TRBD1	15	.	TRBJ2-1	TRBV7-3	TGTGCCAGCAGCACAGCGACCGGGACAGGGAATGAGCAGTTCTTC	CASSTATGTGNEQFF
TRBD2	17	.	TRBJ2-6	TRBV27	TGTGCCAGCAGTCCCTTCGTTGGGGGGGTCGAGGCCAACGTCCTGACTTTC	CASSPFVGGVEANVLTF
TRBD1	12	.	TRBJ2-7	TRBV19	TGTGCCAGTAAGGACAGGGGCTACGAGCAGTACTTC	CASKDRGYEQYF
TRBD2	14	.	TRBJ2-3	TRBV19	TGTGCCAGTAGTATCAGCGGGGGCGCATATACGCAGTATTTT	CASSISGGAYTQYF
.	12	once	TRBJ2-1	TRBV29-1	TGCCGCGCGGGTTTTTCCTACAATGAGCAGTTCTTC	CRAGFSYNEQFF
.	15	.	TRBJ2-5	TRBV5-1	TGCGCCAGCAGCCTCGGGGTGGGGAGCCAAGAGACCCAGTACTTC	CASSLGVGSQETQYF
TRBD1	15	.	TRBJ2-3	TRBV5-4	TGTGCCAGCAGCTTTGGACAGGGACTCTATCCTACGCAGTATTTT	CASSFGQGLYPTQYF
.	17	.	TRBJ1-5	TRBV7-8	TGTGCCAGCAGCAATCAGGGTTGGGGTCCGAAGGGACAGCCCCAGCATTTT	CASSNQGWGPKGQPQHF
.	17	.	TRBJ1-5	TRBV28	TGTGCCAGCAGTTTAACGTTCGGGGTCGGGAGCAATCAGCCCCAGCATTTT	CASSLTFGVGSNQPQHF
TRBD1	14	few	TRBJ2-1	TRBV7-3	TGTGCCAGCAGCTTTAGGACAGGGGGCCGGGAGCAGTTCTTC	CASSFRTGGREQFF
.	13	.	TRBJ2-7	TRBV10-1	TGCGCCAGCAGTGATCGAAGGGACTACGAGCAGTACTTC	CASSDRRDYEQYF